A selection of T cell receptor beta chains follows, all from one sample in a study of blood T cells in healthy people across ages. TCRdb itself ran the 5' RACE reads through MiXCR, one entry per CDR3 protein. The sample shows hundreds of thousands of distinct CDR3 sequences, 52% of them seen only once. Source material: blood. The receptors stem from a woman older than 75 in good health. CDR3s leave out the opening cysteine and the closing phenylalanine or tryptophan.

>TRBJ2-3|TRBV12-5
ASGLGETASTDTQY
>TRBJ2-5|TRBV7-3
ASSLDYQETQY
>TRBJ1-2|TRBV20-1
SAHDRNYGYT
>TRBJ2-3|TRBV7-3
ASNLQVTQKDTQY
>TRBJ1-6|TRBV21-1
ASNPGHYNSPLH
>TRBJ2-7|TRBV30
AWSVQPGSYEQY
>TRBJ1-5|TRBV12-3/TRBV12-4
ASSFRARGQPQH
>TRBJ1-1|TRBV29-1
SVDGGAEAF
>TRBJ2-2|TRBV20-1
SARDRQGSTGELF
>TRBJ2-2|TRBV20-1
SAREHRGPGELF
>TRBJ2-3|TRBV6-4
ASSDSGGGATDTQY
>TRBJ2-5|TRBV28
ASRLQRGYNEQY
>TRBJ2-1|TRBV6-5
ASSSKQGVRNEQF
>TRBJ2-5|TRBV7-7
ASSRTGLQETQY
>TRBJ1-5|TRBV12-3/TRBV12-4
ASSLGGNNQPQH
>TRBJ2-7|TRBV20-1
SAREGTWNEQY
>TRBJ2-3|TRBV5-1
ASSSQRFTDTQY
>TRBJ2-3|TRBV12-3/TRBV12-4
VSSLDRAGGDTQY